This T cell receptor (beta chain) was recovered during a study of beta chain features in type 1 diabetes. As for this clone: Its antigen remains unidentified.

A CD45RO/CCR7/CD25/CD127/CD95/CD27 panel sorted naive, central memory, regulatory and stem cell-like memory CD4+ cells. The purity of all sorted populations exceeded 98%. After removal of 6 bases from V and 2 bases from J, the junction contained 3 bases not matched to a gene. The germline gives CDR1 LNHDA, CDR2 SQIVND (reference sequence). This CDR3 has 14 amino acids. Study outcomes and limitations: VDJ junctions from type 1 diabetes patients carried fewer insertions and larger deletions.

Expressed TCRB transcripts were sequenced because the isolated RNA had all been reverse transcribed beforehand. Only in-frame clones appear in the TCRdb table, and some are missing; sequencing was by immunoSEQ multiplex PCR. The table shows around 290,000 clones, with about 8.5% occurring only once. The rearrangement uses TRBV19 and TRBJ2-7, with 11 nucleotides matching TRBD2. This TCR derives from a woman in her late teens or twenties in good health. The sequencing input was central memory CD4+ T cells from blood. The CDR3 sequence is CASSRTSGPYEQYF. CDR3 DNA: TGTGCCAGTAGCCGGACTAGCGGGCCCTACGAGCAGTACTTC.